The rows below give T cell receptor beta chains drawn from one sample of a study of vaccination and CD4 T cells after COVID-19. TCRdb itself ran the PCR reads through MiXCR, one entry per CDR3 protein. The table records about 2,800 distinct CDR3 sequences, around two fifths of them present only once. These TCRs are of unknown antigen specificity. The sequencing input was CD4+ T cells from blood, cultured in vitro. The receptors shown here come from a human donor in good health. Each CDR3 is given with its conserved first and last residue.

CDR3aa: CASSFTGEEAQYF
v_gene: TRBV27
j_gene: TRBJ2-5

CDR3aa: CSAMGRGMRNEQFF
v_gene: TRBV20-1
j_gene: TRBJ2-1

CDR3aa: CSGRGRNTGELFF
v_gene: TRBV20-1
j_gene: TRBJ2-2

CDR3aa: CAISANSGGDSF
v_gene: TRBV10-3
j_gene: TRBJ1-2

CDR3aa: CSASFYTEAFF
v_gene: TRBV20-1
j_gene: TRBJ1-1

CDR3aa: CASSLASSLGGYTF
v_gene: TRBV12-3/TRBV12-4
j_gene: TRBJ1-2

CDR3aa: CAIGTDSNQPQHF
v_gene: TRBV10-3
j_gene: TRBJ1-5

CDR3aa: CASYGQGNTGELFF
v_gene: TRBV27
j_gene: TRBJ2-2

CDR3aa: CAIQNPGFTPDTQYF
v_gene: TRBV28
j_gene: TRBJ2-3

CDR3aa: CASSLSGTGLDTQYF
v_gene: TRBV9
j_gene: TRBJ2-3

CDR3aa: CASSDPGQGNEQFF
v_gene: TRBV6-1
j_gene: TRBJ2-1